This TCR beta chain originates from a study of vaccination and CD4 T cells after COVID-19. Study at large: A CEFX pool, an HIV-1 Nef pool, or else no peptide went into the control cultures.

In the case of this clonotype: What it binds is not known.

The treatment: roughly 10-day PBMC culture with coronavirus spike peptide pools or control peptides (ViraFEST assay). With V trimmed by 1 base and J by 6 bases, 8 bases remained unmatched. Germline V gene sequence: CDR1 WNHNN, CDR2 SYGVQD (reference sequence). The CDR3 consists of 16 residues. Sequencing of cultured CD4+ T cell DNA used the Oncomine TCR Beta short-read assay. After culture, CD4+ T cells served as the source for genomic DNA extraction. MiXCR, applied by TCRdb to the PCR reads, yields one record per CDR3 protein. The sample has 20,000 or so distinct CDR3 sequences, approximately 49% seen once.

The source material was CD4+ T cells from blood, cultured in vitro. The receptor was isolated from a human donor who had recovered from COVID-19. This chain uses TRBV10-1 with TRBJ2-2, with TRBD2 matching 7 bases. CDR3 amino acids: CASSELASGESGELFF. The CDR3 nucleotides are TGCGCCAGCAGTGAGTTGGCTAGCGGAGAATCCGGGGAGCTGTTTTTT.